The T cell receptor beta chain described here comes from a study of CD8+ T cells in alopecia areata. Study findings and constraints: Normal scalp showed lower clonality than lesional scalp, especially alopecia totalis/universalis.

Treatment of the sample: oral pan-JAK inhibitor, 5-10 mg twice daily. Researchers gathered lesional scalp punch biopsies and peripheral blood from patients with alopecia areata. TCR sequencing used cDNA made by reverse transcription of extracted RNA. Here immunoSEQ multiplex PCR was the method, and the copy in TCRdb shows in-frame clones only, minus some. The table has 200,000 to 250,000 clones, about three fifths seen once; the top ten hold more than 1.5%. Looked up from germline, CDR1 is SEHNR and CDR2 is FQNEAQ (reference sequence). The CDR3 runs 12 residues. At least ten counts were recorded for this clone. Its target is not known. A junction end diverges from the germline sequence, so it may reflect a read error.

Here the sequenced sample was CD4+ T cells sorted from blood, taken at week 4, from a patient treated with tofacitinib. The rearrangement uses TRBV7-9 and TRBJ2-7; 7 nucleotides match TRBD1. This receptor was taken from a human donor with alopecia areata. CDR3 region: CAGRGRGYEQYF. CDR3 sequence (DNA): TGTGCCGGCAGGGGGAGAGGATACGAGCAGTACTTC.